This T cell receptor (beta chain) derives from a study of long-term antiretroviral therapy in people with HIV. Study conclusions and caveats: The repertoire was dominated at all time points by clones expanded before ART.

They ran version v3.0 of the immunoSEQ assay at survey level. Profiling relied on immunoSEQ multiplex PCR, and the TCRdb table lists in-frame clones only, not all of them. The sample has 35,000 to 50,000 clones, roughly nine tenths seen once. Every donor contributed at least one pre-ART and at least two post-ART PBMC samples. To note about this clone: What it recognizes is unknown.

The clonotype originates from a woman aged 45-65 years with HIV. Sequenced material: unsorted PBMCs, taken 0.1 years before starting antiretroviral therapy.

CDR3 sequence: CASSLVSGGWVTEAFF. CDR3 DNA sequence: TGTGCCAGCAGCTTAGTATCAGGAGGGTGGGTTACTGAAGCTTTCTTT. The J gene is TRBJ1-1, the V gene TRBV7-8; D gene unclear. CDR3 length: 16 amino acids. Germline-derived CDR1 and CDR2 are SGHVS and FQNEAQ. Trimming took off 1 base at V and 5 bases at J, with 17 bases between the two ends. The full variable domain, completed using reference TRBV7-8 and TRBJ1-1, is GAGVSQSPRYKVAKRGQDVALRCDPISGHVSLFWYQQALGQGPEFLTYFQNEAQLDKSGLPSDRFFAERPEGSVSTLKIQRTQQEDSAVYLCASSLVSGGWVTEAFFGQGTRLTVV.